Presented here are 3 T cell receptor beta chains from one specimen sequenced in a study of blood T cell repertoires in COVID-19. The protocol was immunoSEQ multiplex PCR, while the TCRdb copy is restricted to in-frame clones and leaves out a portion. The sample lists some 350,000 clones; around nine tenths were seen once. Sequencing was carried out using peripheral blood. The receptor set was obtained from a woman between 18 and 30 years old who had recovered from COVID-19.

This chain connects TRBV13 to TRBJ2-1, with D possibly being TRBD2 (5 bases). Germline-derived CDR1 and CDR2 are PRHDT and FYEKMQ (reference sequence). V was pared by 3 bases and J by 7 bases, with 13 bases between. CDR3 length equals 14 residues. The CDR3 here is CASSLGDGWNEQFF. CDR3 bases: TGTGCCAGCAGCTTGGGAGACGGGTGGAATGAGCAGTTCTTC.

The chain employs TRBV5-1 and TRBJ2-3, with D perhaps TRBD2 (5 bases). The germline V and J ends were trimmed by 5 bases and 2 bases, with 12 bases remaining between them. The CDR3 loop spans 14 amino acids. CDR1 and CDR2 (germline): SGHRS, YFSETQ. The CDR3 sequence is CASRRRPDTDTQYF. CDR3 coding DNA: TGCGCCAGCAGGAGGAGGCCCGACACAGATACGCAGTATTTT.

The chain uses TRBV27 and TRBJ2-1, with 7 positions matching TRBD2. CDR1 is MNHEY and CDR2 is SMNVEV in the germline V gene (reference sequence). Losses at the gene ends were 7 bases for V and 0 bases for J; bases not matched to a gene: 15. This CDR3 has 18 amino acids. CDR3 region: CASKRRVGLADSYNEQFF. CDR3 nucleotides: TGTGCCAGCAAGCGAAGGGTTGGGCTAGCGGACTCCTACAATGAGCAGTTCTTC.